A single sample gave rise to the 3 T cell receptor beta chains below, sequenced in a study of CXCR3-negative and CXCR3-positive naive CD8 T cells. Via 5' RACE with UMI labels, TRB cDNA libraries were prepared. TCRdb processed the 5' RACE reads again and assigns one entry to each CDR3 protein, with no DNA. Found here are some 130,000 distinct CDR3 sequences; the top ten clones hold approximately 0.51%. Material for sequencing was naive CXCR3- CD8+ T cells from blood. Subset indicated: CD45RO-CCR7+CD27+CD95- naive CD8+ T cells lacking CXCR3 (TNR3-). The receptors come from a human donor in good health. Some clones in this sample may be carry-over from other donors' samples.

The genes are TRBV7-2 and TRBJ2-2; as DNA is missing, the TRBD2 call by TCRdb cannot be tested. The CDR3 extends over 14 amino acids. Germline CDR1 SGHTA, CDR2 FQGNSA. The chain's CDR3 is CASSSSGLTGELFF.

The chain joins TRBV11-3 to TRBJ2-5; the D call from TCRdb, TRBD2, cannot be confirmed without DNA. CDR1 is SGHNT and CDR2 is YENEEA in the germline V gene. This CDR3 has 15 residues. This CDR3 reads CASSQREFSYNEQSF.

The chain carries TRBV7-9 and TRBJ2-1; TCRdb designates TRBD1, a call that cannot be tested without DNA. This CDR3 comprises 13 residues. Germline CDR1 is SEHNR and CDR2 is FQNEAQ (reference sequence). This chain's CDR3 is CASSPGTGHEQFF.